This TCR beta chain was documented in a study of T-cell memory formation after mild COVID-19. Amplification by 5'RACE using constant-segment primers produced TCR alpha and TCR beta cDNA libraries that carried sample barcodes and UMIs. One entry per CDR3 protein results from TCRdb running MiXCR on the 5' RACE reads. The sample records around 250,000 distinct CDR3 sequences, over 8.5% being singletons. A note on this clonotype: The antigen remains unidentified.

Overall study results and limits: Within pre-infection memory, some responding clones were found, suggesting cross-reactive memory joined. Specificity for SARS-CoV-2 was not confirmed among the second-wave clones peaking on day 37.

CDR3 length equals 11 residues. Trimming removed 10 bases at V and 9 bases at J, with 13 bases between. The germline gives CDR1 MNHEY, CDR2 SVGEGT. The source material was PBMCs or a T cell subset sorted from them (not recorded which). The clonotype was recovered from a man between 18 and 29 years old who had mild COVID-19 (a few samples of this study predate the infection). Cell type and time point are not known. The chain links TRBV6-2 or TRBV6-3 to TRBJ2-1; D unclear. CDR3 bases: TGTGCCACCGAACGGTCGAGTGAGCAGTTCTTC. Translation gives CATERSSEQFF.